The 3 T cell receptor beta chains in this list originate from one sample, sequenced in a study of CD8+CD57+ T cells in acquired aplastic anemia. TCR beta VDJ and CDR3 profiling used genomic DNA as template. TCRdb re-derived calls from the reads in MiXCR, one entry per CDR3 protein. The sample has about 110,000 distinct CDR3 sequences; 50% to 65% are singletons. The specimen was sorted CD4+, CD8+, or CD8+CD57+ T cells (not recorded which) from PBMCs. Source of these receptors: a human donor in good health, serving as a control.

The chain carries TRBV7-8 and TRBJ2-7; TRBD1 matches at 7 bases. Germline CDR1 reads SGHVS; CDR2 reads FQNEAQ. There are 15 residues in the CDR3. J lost 3 bases, V lost 3 bases, and 8 bases had no gene match. As DNA, the CDR3 is TGTGCCAGCAGCTTGGGCGAAGGGGGCGGCTACGAGCAGTACTTC. It yields the protein CASSLGEGGGYEQYF. Complete variable domain (other parts from reference TRBV7-8 and TRBJ2-7): GAGVSQSPRYKVAKRGQDVALRCDPISGHVSLFWYQQALGQGPEFLTYFQNEAQLDKSGLPSDRFFAERPEGSVSTLKIQRTQQEDSAVYLCASSLGEGGGYEQYFGPGTRLTVT.

About this clonotype: The junction and the germline gene differ at one end; a read error may be behind it. The chain uses TRBV11-2 and TRBJ1-3; D is unresolved. CDR1 is SGHAT, CDR2 FQNNGV, per germline. The CDR3 runs 18 residues. The DNA of the CDR3 is TGTGCCAGCAGCTTAGATTTGTCCGACTACAACTCTGGAGACACCATATATTTT. This translates into CASSLDLSDYNSGDTIYF.

Ten or more counts support this clonotype. The chain recombines TRBV7-9 with TRBJ1-2, with 8 bases matching TRBD1. The germline V gene has CDR1 SEHNR and CDR2 FQNEAQ (reference sequence). J lost 2 bases, V lost 2 bases, and 7 bases had no gene match. CDR3 length equals 16 residues. Written as DNA, the CDR3 is TGTGCCAGCAGCTTATCCCAGGACAGGGCCAACTATGGCTACACCTTC. Amino acids: CASSLSQDRANYGYTF.